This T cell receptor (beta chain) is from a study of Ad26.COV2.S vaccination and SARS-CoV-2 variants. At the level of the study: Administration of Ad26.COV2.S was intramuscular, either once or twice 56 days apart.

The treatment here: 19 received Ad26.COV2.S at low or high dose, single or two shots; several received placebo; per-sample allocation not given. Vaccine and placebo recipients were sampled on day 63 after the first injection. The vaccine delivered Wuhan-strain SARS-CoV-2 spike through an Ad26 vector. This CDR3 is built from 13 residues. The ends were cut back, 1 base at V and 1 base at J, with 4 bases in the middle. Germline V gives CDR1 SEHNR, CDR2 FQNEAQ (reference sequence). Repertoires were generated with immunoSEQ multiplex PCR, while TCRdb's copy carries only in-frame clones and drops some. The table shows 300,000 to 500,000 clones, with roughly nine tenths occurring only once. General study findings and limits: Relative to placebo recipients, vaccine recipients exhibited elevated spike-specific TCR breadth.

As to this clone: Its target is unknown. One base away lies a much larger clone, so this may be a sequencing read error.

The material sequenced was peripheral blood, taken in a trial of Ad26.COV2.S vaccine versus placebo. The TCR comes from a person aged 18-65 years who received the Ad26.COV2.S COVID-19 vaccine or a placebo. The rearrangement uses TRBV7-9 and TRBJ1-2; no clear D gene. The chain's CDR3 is CASSLDINYGYTF. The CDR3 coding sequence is TGTGCCAGCAGCTTAGATATTAACTATGGCTACACCTTC.